The 20 T cell receptor beta chains below come from one sample, sequenced in a study of shared clonotypes between healthy human individuals. Measured with immunoSEQ multiplex PCR; TCRdb has only the in-frame clones, and not every one. The sample has approximately 600,000 clones; 85% to 95% are singletons. The naive CD8 fraction comprised CD45RO-negative cells positively selected for CCR7 and excluded terminally differentiated effector memory CD45RA+ cells. Sequencing input: naive CD8+ T cells sorted from blood. These receptors were obtained from a woman aged 25-40 years in good health.

V gene TRBV5-4 combines with J gene TRBJ2-1; D is undetermined. The CDR3 length is 13 residues. Germline V gene lookup returns CDR1 SGHNT and CDR2 YYREEE (reference sequence). Trimming took off 5 bases at V and 0 bases at J, with 6 bases between the two ends. In DNA, the CDR3 is TGTGCCAGCAGATGGGGCTCCTACAATGAGCAGTTCTTC. The encoded protein is CASRWGSYNEQFF.

The rearrangement joins TRBV25-1 to TRBJ2-2; 8 bases fit TRBD2. Germline assignment: CDR1 MGHDK and CDR2 SYGVNS. Trimming took 5 bases from V and 7 from J; bases not matched to a gene: 6. This CDR3 is 14 amino acids long. The CDR3 sequence is CASSPGLGGGELFF. CDR3 sequence (DNA): TGTGCCAGCAGTCCGGGACTAGGAGGCGGGGAGCTGTTTTTT. Based on the CDR3 plus reference TRBV25-1 and TRBJ2-2, the full variable domain is EADIYQTPRYLVIGTGKKITLECSQTMGHDKMYWYQQDPGMELHLIHYSYGVNSTEKGDLSSESTVSRIRTEHFPLTLESARPSHTSQYLCASSPGLGGGELFFGEGSRLTVL.

The chain is built from TRBV2 and TRBJ1-1; D is uncertain. The CDR3 extends over 12 amino acids. V gave up 7 bases and J gave up 8 bases, with 14 bases separating them. In germline, CDR1 is SNHLY, CDR2 FYNNEI. CDR3 nucleotide sequence: TGTGCCAGCATTCTACGAGGAGCCGAAGCTTTCTTT. The encoded protein is CASILRGAEAFF. Complete variable domain (other parts from reference TRBV2 and TRBJ1-1): EPEVTQTPSHQVTQMGQEVILRCVPISNHLYFYWYRQILGQKVEFLVSFYNNEISEKSEIFDDQFSVERPDGSNFTLKIRSTKLEDSAMYFCASILRGAEAFFGQGTRLTVV.

The chain recombines TRBV5-1 with TRBJ1-2; D uncertain. Deletions cut 0 bases from V and 1 base from J, with 7 bases between. This CDR3 is 14 amino acids long. Germline V CDR1 and CDR2: SGHRS, YFSETQ. The CDR3, as DNA: TGCGCCAGCAGCTTGGCCGACAATAACTATGGCTACACCTTC. Translated, it gives CASSLADNNYGYTF.

This sequence joins TRBV7-9 and TRBJ2-7, with D possibly being TRBD1 (5 bases). The germline CDR1 and CDR2 sequences are SEHNR and FQNEAQ (reference sequence). This CDR3 has 16 residues. The V end was cut by 5 bases, the J end by 5 bases, with 22 bases between. The CDR3 DNA follows: TGTGCCAGCAGCCCCCCGAGCACAGGTCACAAGGACGAGCAGTACTTC. Its translation is CASSPPSTGHKDEQYF.

CDR3 sequence reads: CAISGDDSAYNEQFF. Written as DNA, the CDR3 is TGTGCCATCAGTGGGGATGACTCTGCCTACAATGAGCAGTTCTTC. V gene TRBV10-3 combines with J gene TRBJ2-1, with unresolved D. V shed 4 bases and J shed 2 bases, with 12 bases lying between them. This CDR3 comprises 15 residues. From germline, CDR1 is ENHRY and CDR2 SYGVKD.

CDR3 nucleotides: TGTGCCAGCAGCTTATGGGGACAGGGCACAGATACGCAGTATTTT. This encodes CASSLWGQGTDTQYF. The chain employs TRBV7-9 and TRBJ2-3; 8 bases are a match to TRBD1. Germline CDR1 SEHNR, CDR2 FQNEAQ (reference sequence). The CDR3 is made up of 15 amino acids. V dropped 2 bases and J dropped 1; count of bases not matched to a gene: 2.

In the case of this clone: Other nucleotide sequences in the sample specify the same CDR3. The CDR3 protein is CASSLSGEQYF. CDR3 sequence (DNA): TGTGCCAGCAGCCTTTCGGGCGAGCAGTACTTC. The chain joins TRBV5-4 to TRBJ2-5, with D unclear. The J call may be incorrect, as the DNA end agrees better with TRBJ2-7. Germline V gives CDR1 SGHNT, CDR2 YYREEE (reference sequence). The CDR3 extends over 11 amino acids.

The CDR3, as DNA: TGTGCCAGCAGCTTAATGGCGGGCCAGCTGGAGACCCAGTACTTC. Translation: CASSLMAGQLETQYF. This chain links TRBV7-9 with TRBJ2-5, with D tentatively TRBD2 (5 bases). The V gene lost 2 bases and the J gene lost 5 bases, with 15 bases spanning the gap. The CDR3 has 15 residues. From germline, CDR1 is SEHNR and CDR2 FQNEAQ (reference sequence).

This clone came up once. The V call is TRBV2, the J call TRBJ2-1; D might be TRBD1 or TRBD2, each matching 5 bases. Germline CDR1 SNHLY, CDR2 FYNNEI. V lost 6 bases to trimming and J lost 9 bases, with 18 bases between them. CDR3 size: 14 residues. The CDR3 protein is CASRGVSPDSEQFF. As DNA, the CDR3 is TGTGCCAGCAGGGGGGTCTCACCTGATTCTGAGCAGTTCTTC.

The gene calls are TRBV10-2 and TRBJ2-7; TRBD1 matches 8 bases. Germline trimming cut 6 bases from V and 2 bases from J; bases unmatched to any gene: 9. CDR3 length: 15 amino acids. The germline V gene encodes CDR1 WSHSY and CDR2 SAAADI. CDR3 sequence reads: CASSPSGGGTYEQYF. CDR3 DNA sequence: TGCGCCAGCAGCCCATCAGGGGGCGGGACCTACGAGCAGTACTTC.

Concerning this clone: The same CDR3 arises from other DNA sequences in this sample as well. The chain employs TRBV13 and TRBJ2-7; a possible D gene is TRBD2 (6 bases). CDR3 size: 14 residues. The V gene's germline CDR1 is PRHDT and CDR2 FYEKMQ (reference sequence). Trimming removed 0 bases from V and 2 bases from J, with 8 bases in between. The CDR3 spells CASSLGLAAYEQYF. CDR3 coding DNA: TGTGCCAGCAGCTTAGGACTAGCCGCCTACGAGCAGTACTTC.

The chain couples TRBV7-7 to TRBJ2-5; perhaps D is TRBD1 or TRBD2 (6 bases each). CDR1 is SSHAT and CDR2 is FNYEAQ in the germline V gene (reference sequence). Trimming took 1 base from V and 4 from J, leaving 13 bases between them. The CDR3 has 15 residues. The CDR3 sequence is CASSLEVGGRETQYF. CDR3 DNA: TGTGCCAGCAGCTTAGAGGTGGGGGGCCGAGAGACCCAGTACTTC.

As concerns this clone: Additional DNA sequences in this sample encode the identical CDR3. The chain couples TRBV29-1 to TRBJ2-7, with D perhaps TRBD2 (6 bases). This CDR3 is built from 11 residues. V was trimmed by 7 bases and J by 3 bases, leaving 10 bases between them. In germline, CDR1 is SQVTM, CDR2 ANQGSEA. The CDR3 DNA is TGCAGCGGGCGGGACGGCTACGAGCAGTACTTC. Translated: CSGRDGYEQYF.

V is TRBV5-6 and J is TRBJ1-5; possible D gene TRBD1, 5 bases. Germline CDR1 reads SGHDT; CDR2 reads YYEEEE. Trimming shortened V by 2 bases and J by 1 base, and 10 bases separated the two germline ends. The CDR3 contains 15 residues. This CDR3 reads CASSFSDRSNQPQHF. The DNA of the CDR3 is TGTGCCAGCAGCTTTTCAGACAGAAGCAATCAGCCCCAGCATTTT.

V usage is TRBV7-2 and J usage is TRBJ1-5; D ambiguous. Trimming shortened V by 6 bases and J by 0 bases, and 9 bases separated the two germline ends. This CDR3 comprises 14 residues. CDR1 is SGHTA and CDR2 is FQGNSA in the germline V gene. CDR3: CASREGYSNQPQHF. The CDR3 DNA sequence: TGTGCCAGCAGGGAGGGTTATAGCAATCAGCCCCAGCATTTT. The full variable domain, with the rest looked up from reference TRBV7-2 and TRBJ1-5, is GAGVSQSPSNKVTEKGKDVELRCDPISGHTALYWYRQSLGQGLEFLIYFQGNSAPDKSGLPSDRFSAERTGGSVSTLTIQRTQQEDSAVYLCASREGYSNQPQHFGDGTRLSIL.

The rearrangement uses TRBV14 and TRBJ1-1; a weak D match, TRBD1 (5 bases). This CDR3 has 15 residues. Deletions cut 1 base from V and 3 bases from J, with 12 bases between. CDR1 SGHDN and CDR2 FVKESK come from the germline V gene. The CDR3 DNA follows: TGTGCCAGCAGCCAAGCGAACGGGGGGGACACTGAAGCTTTCTTT. The encoded protein is CASSQANGGDTEAFF.

The chain joins TRBV28 to TRBJ2-4, with D hard to call. Trimming stripped 7 bases from V and 1 base from J, with 17 bases between. This CDR3 contains 16 residues. Germline lookup yields CDR1 MDHEN and CDR2 SYDVKM. The CDR3 DNA sequence: TGTGCCAGCACCTCCCCTCTTGAAACGGCCAAAAACATTCAGTACTTC. It encodes CASTSPLETAKNIQYF.

With regard to this clone: The same CDR3 can be traced to other DNA sequences in this sample. V and J are TRBV27 and TRBJ1-5; D call uncertain. Trimming stripped 2 bases from V and 6 bases from J, with 5 bases between. The CDR3 loop spans 12 amino acids. CDR1 and CDR2 from the germline V gene are MNHEY and SMNVEV (reference sequence). The CDR3: CASSLIGQPQHF. CDR3 bases: TGTGCCAGCAGTTTAATAGGTCAGCCCCAGCATTTT.

The rearrangement links TRBV18 to TRBJ2-1; 10 bases match TRBD2. This CDR3 has 17 amino acids. CDR1 is KGHSH and CDR2 is LQKENI in the germline V gene. V lost 1 base and J lost 7; bases outside the gene matches: 10. The CDR3 bases are TGTGCCAGCTCACCACTAGAGCGGGAGGGCCTGGAAAATGAGCAGTTCTTC. Amino acid sequence: CASSPLEREGLENEQFF.